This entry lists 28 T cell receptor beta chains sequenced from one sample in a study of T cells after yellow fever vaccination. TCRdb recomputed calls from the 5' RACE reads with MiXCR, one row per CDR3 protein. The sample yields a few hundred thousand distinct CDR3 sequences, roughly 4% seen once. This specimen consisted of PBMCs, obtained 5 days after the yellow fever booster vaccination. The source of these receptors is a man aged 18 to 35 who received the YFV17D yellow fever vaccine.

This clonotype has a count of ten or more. CDR3 loop: CASSSGLAGGQETQYF. In DNA, the CDR3 is TGTGCCAGCAGCTCGGGACTAGCGGGGGGGCAAGAGACCCAGTACTTC. The genes are TRBV7-2 and TRBJ2-5, with 16 bases fitting TRBD2. The CDR3 has 16 amino acids. CDR1 and CDR2 (germline): SGHTA, FQGNSA. The J segment lost 2 bases and the V segment lost 4 bases, leaving 1 base of the junction unmatched.

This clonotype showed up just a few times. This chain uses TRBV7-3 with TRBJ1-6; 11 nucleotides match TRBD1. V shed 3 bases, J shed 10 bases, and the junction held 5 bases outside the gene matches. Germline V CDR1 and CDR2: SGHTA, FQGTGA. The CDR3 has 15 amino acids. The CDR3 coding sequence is TGTGCCAGCAGCTTTGGGACAGGGGGGACGTCACCCCTCCACTTT. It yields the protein CASSFGTGGTSPLHF. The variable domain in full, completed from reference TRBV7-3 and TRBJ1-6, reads GAGVSQTPSNKVTEKGKYVELRCDPISGHTALYWYRQSLGQGPEFLIYFQGTGAADDSGLPNDRFFAVRPEGSVSTLKIQRTERGDSAVYLCASSFGTGGTSPLHFGNGTRLTVT.

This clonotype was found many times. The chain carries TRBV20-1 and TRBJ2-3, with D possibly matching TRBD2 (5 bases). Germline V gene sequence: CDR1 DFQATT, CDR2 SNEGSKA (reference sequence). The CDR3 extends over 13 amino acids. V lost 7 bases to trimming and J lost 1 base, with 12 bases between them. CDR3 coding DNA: TGCAGTGTCCCGACTACTGGCACAGATACGCAGTATTTT. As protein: CSVPTTGTDTQYF.

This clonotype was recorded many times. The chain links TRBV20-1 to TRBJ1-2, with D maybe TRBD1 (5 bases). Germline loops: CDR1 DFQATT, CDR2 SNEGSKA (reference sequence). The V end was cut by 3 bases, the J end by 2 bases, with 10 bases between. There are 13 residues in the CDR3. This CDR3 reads CSARTRDNYGYTF. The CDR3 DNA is TGCAGTGCTAGGACACGGGACAACTATGGCTACACCTTC.

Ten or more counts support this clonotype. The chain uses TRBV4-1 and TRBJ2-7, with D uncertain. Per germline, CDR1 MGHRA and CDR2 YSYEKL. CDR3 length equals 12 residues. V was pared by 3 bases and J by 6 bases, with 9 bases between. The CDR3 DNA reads TGCGCCAGCAGCCACGTAGGCGGCGAGCAGTACGTC. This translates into CASSHVGGEQYV.

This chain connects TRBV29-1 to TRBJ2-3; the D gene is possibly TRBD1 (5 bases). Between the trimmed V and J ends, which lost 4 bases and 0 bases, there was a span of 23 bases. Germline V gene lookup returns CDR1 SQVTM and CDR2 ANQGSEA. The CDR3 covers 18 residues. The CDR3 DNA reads TGCAGCGTTGTTTCGCGGTCAGGGTCGCTGGAGAGCACAGATACGCAGTATTTT. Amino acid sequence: CSVVSRSGSLESTDTQYF.

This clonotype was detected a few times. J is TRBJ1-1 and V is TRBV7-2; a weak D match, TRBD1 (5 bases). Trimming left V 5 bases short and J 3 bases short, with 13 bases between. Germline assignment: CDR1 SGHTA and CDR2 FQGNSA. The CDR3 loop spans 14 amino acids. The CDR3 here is CASSQVGGYTEAFF. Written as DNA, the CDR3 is TGTGCCAGCAGCCAGGTGGGGGGGTACACTGAAGCTTTCTTT.

CDR3 protein: CASSFFSGPQAFF. CDR3 DNA: TGTGCCAGCAGTTTCTTTTCAGGACCGCAAGCTTTCTTT. The chain recombines TRBV12-3 or TRBV12-4 with TRBJ1-1; D unresolved. The V gene lost 3 bases and the J gene lost 9 bases, with 14 bases spanning the gap. The CDR3 is made up of 13 amino acids.

This chain's CDR3 is CASSADRNSYNEQFF. The CDR3 coding sequence is TGTGCCAGCAGCGCGGACAGAAACTCCTACAATGAGCAGTTCTTC. This chain links TRBV2 with TRBJ2-1; tentative D call: TRBD1 (6 bases). The germline CDR1 and CDR2 sequences are SNHLY and FYNNEI. V dropped 6 bases and J dropped 0 bases, with 12 bases sitting between them. The CDR3 loop spans 15 amino acids.

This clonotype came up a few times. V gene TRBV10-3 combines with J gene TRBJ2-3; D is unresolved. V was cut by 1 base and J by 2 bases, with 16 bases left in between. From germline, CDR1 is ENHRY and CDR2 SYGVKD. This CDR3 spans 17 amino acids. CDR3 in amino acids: CAISEFLVAATTDTQYF. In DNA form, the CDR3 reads TGTGCCATCAGTGAGTTTTTGGTGGCAGCTACCACAGATACGCAGTATTTT.

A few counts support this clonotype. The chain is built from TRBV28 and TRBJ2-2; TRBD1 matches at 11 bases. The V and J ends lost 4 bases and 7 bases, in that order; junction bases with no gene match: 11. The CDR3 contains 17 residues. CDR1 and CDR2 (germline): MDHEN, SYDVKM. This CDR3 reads CASSSPPGTGGHGELFF. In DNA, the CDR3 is TGTGCCAGCAGTTCGCCCCCCGGGACAGGGGGACACGGGGAGCTGTTTTTT.

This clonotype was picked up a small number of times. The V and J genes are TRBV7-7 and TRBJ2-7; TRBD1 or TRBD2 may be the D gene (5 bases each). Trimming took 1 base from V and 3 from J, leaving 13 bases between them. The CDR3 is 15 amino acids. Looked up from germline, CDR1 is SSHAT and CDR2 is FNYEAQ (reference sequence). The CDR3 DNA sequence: TGTGCCAGCAGCTTAGGGCAGGGAGCCGGCTACGAGCAGTACTTC. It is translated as CASSLGQGAGYEQYF. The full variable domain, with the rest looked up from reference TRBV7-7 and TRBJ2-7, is GAGVSQSPRYKVTKRGQDVTLRCDPISSHATLYWYQQALGQGPEFLTYFNYEAQPDKSGLPSDRFSAERPEGSISTLTIQRTEQRDSAMYRCASSLGQGAGYEQYFGPGTRLTVT.

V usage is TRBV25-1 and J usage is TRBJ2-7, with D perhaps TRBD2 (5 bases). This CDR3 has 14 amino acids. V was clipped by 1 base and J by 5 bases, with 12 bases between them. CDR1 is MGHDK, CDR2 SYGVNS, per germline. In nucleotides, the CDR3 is TGTGCCAGCAGTGAATTCGGCATGAGGGACGAGCAGTACTTC. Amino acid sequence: CASSEFGMRDEQYF.

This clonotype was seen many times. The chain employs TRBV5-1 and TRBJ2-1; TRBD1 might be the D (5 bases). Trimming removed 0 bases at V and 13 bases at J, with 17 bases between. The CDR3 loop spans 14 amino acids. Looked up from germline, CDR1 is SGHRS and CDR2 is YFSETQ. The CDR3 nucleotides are TGCGCCAGCAGCTTGGCTCCAGGGAATGGTATTCAGTTCTTC. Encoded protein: CASSLAPGNGIQFF.

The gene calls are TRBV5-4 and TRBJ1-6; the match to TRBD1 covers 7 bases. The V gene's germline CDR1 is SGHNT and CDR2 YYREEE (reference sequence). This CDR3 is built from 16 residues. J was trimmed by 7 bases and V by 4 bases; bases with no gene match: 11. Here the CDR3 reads CASSSPIQGLNSPLHF. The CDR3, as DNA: TGTGCCAGCAGCAGCCCTATACAGGGGCTCAATTCACCCCTCCACTTT.

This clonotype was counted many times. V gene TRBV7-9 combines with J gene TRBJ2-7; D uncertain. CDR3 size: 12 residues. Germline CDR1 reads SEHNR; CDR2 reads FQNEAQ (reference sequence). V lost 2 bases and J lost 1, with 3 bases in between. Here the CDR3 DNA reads TGTGCCAGCAGCTTACATTCCTACGAGCAGTACTTC. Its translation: CASSLHSYEQYF.

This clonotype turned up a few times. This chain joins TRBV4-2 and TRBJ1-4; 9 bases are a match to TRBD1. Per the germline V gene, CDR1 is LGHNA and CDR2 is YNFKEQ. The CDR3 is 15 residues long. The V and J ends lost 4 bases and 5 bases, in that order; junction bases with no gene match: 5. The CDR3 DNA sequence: TGTGCCAGCAGCCTCTCCGGGACAGGGAATGAAAAACTGTTTTTT. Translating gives CASSLSGTGNEKLFF.

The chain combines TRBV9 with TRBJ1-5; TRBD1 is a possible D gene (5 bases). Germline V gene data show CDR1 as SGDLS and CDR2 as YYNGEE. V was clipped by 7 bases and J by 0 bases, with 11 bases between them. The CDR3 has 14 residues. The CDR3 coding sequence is TGTGCCAGCGATCCAGGGATTAGCAATCAGCCCCAGCATTTT. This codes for CASDPGISNQPQHF.

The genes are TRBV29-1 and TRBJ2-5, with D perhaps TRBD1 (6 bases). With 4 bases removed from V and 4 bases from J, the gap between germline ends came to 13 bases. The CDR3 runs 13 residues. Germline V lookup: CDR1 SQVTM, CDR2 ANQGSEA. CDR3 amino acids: CSVGLGAGETQYF. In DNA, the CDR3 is TGCAGCGTTGGACTGGGGGCAGGAGAGACCCAGTACTTC.

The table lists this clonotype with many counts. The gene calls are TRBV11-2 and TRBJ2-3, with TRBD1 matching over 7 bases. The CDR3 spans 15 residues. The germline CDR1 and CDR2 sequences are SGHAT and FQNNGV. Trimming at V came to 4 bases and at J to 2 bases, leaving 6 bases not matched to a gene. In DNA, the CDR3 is TGTGCCAGCAGCTCCTCAACAGGGGACACAGATACGCAGTATTTT. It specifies CASSSSTGDTDTQYF.

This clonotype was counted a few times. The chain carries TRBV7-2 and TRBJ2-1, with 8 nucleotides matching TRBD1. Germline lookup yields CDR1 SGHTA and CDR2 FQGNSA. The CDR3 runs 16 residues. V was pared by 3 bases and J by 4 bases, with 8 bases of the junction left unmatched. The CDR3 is CASSLGLGQAYNEQFF. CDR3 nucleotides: TGTGCCAGCAGCTTGGGGTTGGGACAGGCTTACAATGAGCAGTTCTTC.

CDR3 nucleotide sequence: TGTGCCAGCAGCGTTGACGGAGTCTACAATGAGCAGTTCTTC. This sequence encodes CASSVDGVYNEQFF. The chain employs TRBV9 and TRBJ2-1, with no clear D. The V and J ends lost 2 bases and 3 bases respectively, with 9 bases between them. This CDR3 is built from 14 residues. Germline loops: CDR1 SGDLS, CDR2 YYNGEE.

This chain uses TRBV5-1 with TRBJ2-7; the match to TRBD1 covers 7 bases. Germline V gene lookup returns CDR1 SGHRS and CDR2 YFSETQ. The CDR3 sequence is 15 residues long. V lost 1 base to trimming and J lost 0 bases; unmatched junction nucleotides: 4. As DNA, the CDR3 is TGCGCCAGCAGCTTGCAGGGGGACAACTCCTACGAGCAGTACGTC. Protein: CASSLQGDNSYEQYV.

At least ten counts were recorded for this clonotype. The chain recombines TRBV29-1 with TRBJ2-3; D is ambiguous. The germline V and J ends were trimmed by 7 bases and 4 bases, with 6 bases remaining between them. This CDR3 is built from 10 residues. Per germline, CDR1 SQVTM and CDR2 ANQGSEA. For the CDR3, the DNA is TGCAGCGGAGTAGCAGATACGCAGTATTTT. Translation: CSGVADTQYF.

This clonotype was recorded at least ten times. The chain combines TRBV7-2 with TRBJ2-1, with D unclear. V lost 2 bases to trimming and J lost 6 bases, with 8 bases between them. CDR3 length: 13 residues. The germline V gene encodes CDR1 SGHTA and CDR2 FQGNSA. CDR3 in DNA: TGTGCCAGCAGCTTACAAGGCGGCAATGAGCAGTTCTTC. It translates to CASSLQGGNEQFF.

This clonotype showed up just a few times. CDR3 region: CASSIGQGKGYTF. CDR3 in DNA: TGTGCCAGCTCAATCGGACAGGGAAAAGGCTACACCTTC. The chain uses TRBV12-3 or TRBV12-4 and TRBJ1-2; TRBD1 aligns across 8 bases. After removal of 8 bases from V and 8 bases from J, the junction contained 10 bases not matched to a gene. This CDR3 contains 13 residues.

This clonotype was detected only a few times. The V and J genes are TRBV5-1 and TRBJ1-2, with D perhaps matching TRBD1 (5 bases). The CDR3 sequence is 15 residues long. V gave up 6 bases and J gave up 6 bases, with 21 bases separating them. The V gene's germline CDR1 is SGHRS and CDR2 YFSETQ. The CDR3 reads CASTRDSQGSDGYTF. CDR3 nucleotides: TGCGCCAGCACCCGGGACTCCCAAGGGTCGGATGGCTACACCTTC.

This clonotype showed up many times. CDR3 DNA: TGTGCCAGCAGCCCCCACCAAGCGCTGAACACCGGGGAGCTGTTTTTT. It codes for CASSPHQALNTGELFF. J is TRBJ2-2 and V is TRBV9; no clear D gene. V lost 4 bases and J 1 base, leaving 14 bases between the germline ends. This CDR3 contains 16 residues. CDR1 is SGDLS, CDR2 YYNGEE, per germline. The entire variable domain, with the rest obtained from reference TRBV9 and TRBJ2-2, is as follows: DSGVTQTPKHLITATGQRVTLRCSPRSGDLSVYWYQQSLDQGLQFLIQYYNGEERAKGNILERFSAQQFPDLHSELNLSSLELGDSALYFCASSPHQALNTGELFFGEGSRLTVL.